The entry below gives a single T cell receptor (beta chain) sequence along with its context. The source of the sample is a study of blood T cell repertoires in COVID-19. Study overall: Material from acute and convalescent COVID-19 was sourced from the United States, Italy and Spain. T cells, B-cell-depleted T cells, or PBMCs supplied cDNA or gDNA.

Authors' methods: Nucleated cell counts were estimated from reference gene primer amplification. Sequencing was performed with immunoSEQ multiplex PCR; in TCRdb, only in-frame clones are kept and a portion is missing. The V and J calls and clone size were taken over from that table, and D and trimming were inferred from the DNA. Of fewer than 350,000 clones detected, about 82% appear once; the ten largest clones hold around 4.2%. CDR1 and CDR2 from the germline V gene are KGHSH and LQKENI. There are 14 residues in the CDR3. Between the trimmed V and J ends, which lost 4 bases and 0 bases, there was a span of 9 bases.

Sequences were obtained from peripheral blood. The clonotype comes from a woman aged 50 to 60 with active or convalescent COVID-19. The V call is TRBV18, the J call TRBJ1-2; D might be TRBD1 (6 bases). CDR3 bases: TGTGCCAGCTCACGGGACACTGCTAACTATGGCTACACCTTC. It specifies CASSRDTANYGYTF.